Detailed here is one T cell receptor beta chain. These data come from a study of blood T cell repertoires in COVID-19. After removal of 3 bases from V and 5 bases from J, the junction contained 10 bases not matched to a gene. Germline loops: CDR1 KGHSH, CDR2 LQKENI. CDR3 length: 17 amino acids. Sequencing used immunoSEQ multiplex PCR; TCRdb keeps in-frame clones, though not all of them. The sample lists about 140,000 clones, more than 85% occurring once. This receptor was taken from a human donor in a cohort sampled during active COVID-19. This sequence joins TRBV18 and TRBJ1-4; 9 bases agree with TRBD1. The sequencing input was peripheral blood. The CDR3 region has the DNA TGTGCCAGCTCACCTACCATATCCGGGACAGGGAATGAAAAACTGTTTTTT. Translation gives CASSPTISGTGNEKLFF.